What follows are 12 T cell receptor beta chains derived from one specimen sequenced in a study of PD-L1 blockade in urothelial cancer. The protocol was immunoSEQ multiplex PCR, while the TCRdb copy is restricted to in-frame clones and leaves out a portion. Among 100,000 or so clones, 91% were seen once, and the ten largest hold about 0.92%. Specimen: PBMCs, collected around atezolizumab (anti-PD-L1) treatment. The receptor set was obtained from a woman of 80 years or more with urothelial cancer.

The rearrangement links TRBV6-1 to TRBJ1-5; TRBD1 is a possible D gene (6 bases). V gave up 4 bases and J gave up 0 bases, with 13 bases separating them. The CDR3 sequence is 16 residues long. The germline CDR1 and CDR2 sequences are MNHNS and SASEGT. The CDR3 loop is CASSVGTLHSNQPQHF. CDR3 bases: TGTGCCAGCAGTGTAGGGACACTCCATAGCAATCAGCCCCAGCATTTT.

The rearrangement links TRBV9 to TRBJ2-1; possibly TRBD2 for D (6 bases). There are 15 residues in the CDR3. The germline gives CDR1 SGDLS, CDR2 YYNGEE. Trimming shortened V by 2 bases and J by 4 bases, and 13 bases separated the two germline ends. The CDR3 DNA is TGTGCCAGCAGCGTTCAAGCGGGCCTGTACAATGAGCAGTTCTTC. It encodes CASSVQAGLYNEQFF.

The chain has TRBV5-1 and TRBJ2-1; D might be TRBD2 (5 bases). The CDR3 runs to 14 residues. Trimming shortened V by 0 bases and J by 6 bases, and 10 bases separated the two germline ends. Germline CDR1 SGHRS, CDR2 YFSETQ. This chain's CDR3 is CASSLDPGINEQFF. CDR3 DNA: TGCGCCAGCAGCTTGGATCCGGGGATCAATGAGCAGTTCTTC.

The chain joins TRBV11-2 to TRBJ1-1, with unresolved D. Trimming shortened V by 2 bases and J by 4 bases, and 11 bases separated the two germline ends. This CDR3 contains 14 residues. Germline CDR1 is SGHAT and CDR2 is FQNNGV. This chain's CDR3 is CASSLRLAGTEAFF. DNA for the CDR3: TGTGCCAGCAGCTTACGGCTCGCGGGCACTGAAGCTTTCTTT.

The count of this clone is one. The chain uses TRBV27 and TRBJ2-1; the D is unclear. The V end was cut by 8 bases, the J end by 7 bases, with 15 bases between. The CDR3 has 13 residues. Germline CDR1 MNHEY, CDR2 SMNVEV (reference sequence). The DNA of the CDR3 is TGTGCCAGCTCCCTGAATAGAGGTAATGAGCAGTTCTTC. This translates into CASSLNRGNEQFF.

The rearrangement uses TRBV5-1 and TRBJ2-2; 10 positions match TRBD2. CDR1 and CDR2 from the germline V gene are SGHRS and YFSETQ. This CDR3 spans 15 amino acids. The V and J ends lost 5 bases and 4 bases, in that order; junction bases with no gene match: 5. DNA of the CDR3: TGCGCCAGCAGGCCACTAGCGGGGATCACCGGGGAGCTGTTTTTT. Translated: CASRPLAGITGELFF.

This clone was seen once. The chain has TRBV5-6 and TRBJ1-3, with D tentatively TRBD1 (6 bases). V shed 4 bases and J shed 0 bases, with 11 bases lying between them. This CDR3 contains 15 residues. Germline CDR1 reads SGHDT; CDR2 reads YYEEEE. The CDR3 DNA reads as TGTGCCAGCAGCCAGGGGCAGATCTCTGGAAACACCATATATTTT. It is translated as CASSQGQISGNTIYF.

The chain couples TRBV27 to TRBJ2-7; maybe TRBD2 (6 bases). Trimming removed 2 bases from V and 1 base from J, with 9 bases in between. Germline V gene lookup returns CDR1 MNHEY and CDR2 SMNVEV (reference sequence). The CDR3 contains 14 residues. The CDR3 sequence is CASSLGSGSYEQYF. The DNA of the CDR3 is TGTGCCAGCAGTTTAGGTAGCGGTTCCTACGAGCAGTACTTC.

This chain connects TRBV12-5 to TRBJ1-1; D not certain. V was clipped by 5 bases and J by 11 bases, with 12 bases between them. Germline CDR1 LGHNT, CDR2 FRNRAP. CDR3 length equals 11 residues. The CDR3 reads CASGLNNEAFF. The CDR3 nucleotides are TGTGCTAGTGGTCTCAATAACGAGGCTTTCTTT.

About this clone: The junction shows a germline mismatch at one end, possibly a read error. The chain combines TRBV4-1 with TRBJ2-6, with 7 bases matching TRBD2. Germline V gene sequence: CDR1 MGHRA, CDR2 YSYEKL. The CDR3 covers 17 residues. The CDR3 is CASNQGEGFSGANVLTF. The CDR3 nucleotides read TGCGCCAGCAACCAAGGGGAGGGATTCTCTGGGGCCAACGTCCTGACTTTC.

This chain links TRBV19 with TRBJ1-5; D is undetermined. The V end was cut by 2 bases, the J end by 2 bases, with 7 bases between. This CDR3 has 14 amino acids. The germline gives CDR1 LNHDA, CDR2 SQIVND (reference sequence). The CDR3 sequence is CASSIIEGNQPQHF. The CDR3 DNA follows: TGTGCCAGTAGTATAATTGAGGGCAATCAGCCCCAGCATTTT.

Regarding this clone: The same CDR3 also results from other DNA sequences found in this sample. The rearrangement links TRBV7-9 to TRBJ2-3, with 9 nucleotides matching TRBD2. CDR3 length: 16 residues. CDR1 and CDR2 from the germline V gene are SEHNR and FQNEAQ (reference sequence). V shed 0 bases and J 0 bases; nucleotides not matched to a gene: 1. The DNA for the CDR3 is TGTGCCAGCAGCTTAGCACTAGCGGGTAGCACAGATACGCAGTATTTT. It encodes CASSLALAGSTDTQYF.